These 20 T cell receptor beta chains were all obtained from the same sample, sequenced in a study of preoperative IRX-2 immunotherapy in early breast cancer. Some clones are missing from TCRdb's copy, which holds only in-frame ones; the method was immunoSEQ multiplex PCR. The sample lists about 32,000 clones; over 80% were seen once. Treatment indicated: preoperative locoregional IRX-2 cytokine immunotherapy. The sample consisted of lymph node tissue, taken from a patient treated with IRX-2 immunotherapy. The receptors shown here come from a human donor with breast cancer.

The chain uses TRBV18 and TRBJ1-5; 7 bases are shared with TRBD1. The CDR3 is made up of 18 amino acids. Germline lookup yields CDR1 KGHSH and CDR2 LQKENI. V was clipped by 2 bases and J by 0 bases; unmatched bases: 10. Written as DNA, the CDR3 is TGTGCCAGCTCACCAACAGGGGCCCGCATTTATAGCAATCAGCCCCAGCATTTT. Translating gives CASSPTGARIYSNQPQHF.

The chain combines TRBV5-5 with TRBJ1-2, with D possibly matching TRBD1 (5 bases). Trimming stripped 2 bases from V and 4 bases from J, with 15 bases between. The CDR3 has 15 residues. Germline values: CDR1 SGHKS, CDR2 YYEKEE (reference sequence). The CDR3 DNA reads TGTGCCAGCAGCTTATTGCCGGGGGAGGCCTATGGCTACACCTTC. Its translation: CASSLLPGEAYGYTF.

J is TRBJ1-1 and V is TRBV11-3, with D uncertain. CDR3 size: 14 residues. Trimming cost V 2 bases and J 3 bases, with 10 bases left between them. The germline V gene has CDR1 SGHNT and CDR2 YENEEA. The CDR3 sequence: CASSLRGGYTEAFF. The CDR3, as DNA: TGTGCCAGCAGCTTAAGAGGAGGATACACTGAAGCTTTCTTT.

The V gene is TRBV28, the J gene TRBJ1-1, with TRBD1 matching 8 bases. Germline CDR1 reads MDHEN; CDR2 reads SYDVKM. This CDR3 has 15 residues. The J segment lost 0 bases and the V segment lost 5 bases, leaving 5 bases of the junction unmatched. CDR3 amino acids: CASSISGQVNTEAFF. CDR3 DNA: TGTGCCAGCAGTATATCGGGACAGGTGAACACTGAAGCTTTCTTT. Full variable domain (rest looked up from reference TRBV28 and TRBJ1-1): DVKVTQSSRYLVKRTGEKVFLECVQDMDHENMFWYRQDPGLGLRLIYFSYDVKMKEKGDIPEGYSVSREKKERFSLILESASTNQTSMYLCASSISGQVNTEAFFGQGTRLTVV.

In DNA, the CDR3 is TGTGCCACCAGCAGAGATATCCGACGCTTGAACACTGAAGCTTTCTTT. It specifies CATSRDIRRLNTEAFF. The chain employs TRBV15 and TRBJ1-1, with D unclear. This CDR3 is 16 amino acids long. The V end lost 0 bases, the J end lost 0 bases, and 11 bases lay between the germline ends. Germline assignment: CDR1 LNHNV and CDR2 YYDKDF (reference sequence).

The rearrangement joins TRBV6-8 to TRBJ1-1; the match to TRBD1 covers 9 bases. Unmatched junction bases numbered 1, after V lost 5 bases and J lost 0 bases. Germline V CDR1 and CDR2: MNHGY, SAAAGT. The length of the CDR3 is 14 residues. The CDR3 reads CASSGTGLNTEAFF. The CDR3 DNA reads as TGTGCCAGCAGTGGGACAGGGCTGAACACTGAAGCTTTCTTT.

In its sample, this clone was seen a few times. The rearrangement joins TRBV5-1 to TRBJ2-3; unclear D gene. V gave up 4 bases and J gave up 0 bases, with 12 bases separating them. The germline V gene encodes CDR1 SGHRS and CDR2 YFSETQ. There are 15 residues in the CDR3. This CDR3 is CASSVDGASTDTQYF. CDR3 nucleotides: TGCGCCAGCAGCGTGGACGGTGCTAGCACAGATACGCAGTATTTT.

This clone occurred a few times. The chain couples TRBV19 to TRBJ2-5, with unresolved D. The germline V and J ends were trimmed by 3 bases and 3 bases, with 8 bases remaining between them. The germline V gene encodes CDR1 LNHDA and CDR2 SQIVND (reference sequence). The CDR3 contains 13 residues. As DNA, the CDR3 is TGTGCCAGTAGTATGTTGCTGAAAGAGACCCAGTACTTC. As protein: CASSMLLKETQYF.

The chain is built from TRBV18 and TRBJ1-1; TRBD1 might be the D (6 bases). Trimming took off 3 bases at V and 1 base at J, with 12 bases between the two ends. The V gene's germline CDR1 is KGHSH and CDR2 LQKENI. The CDR3 spans 15 residues. The CDR3 DNA reads as TGTGCCAGCTCACCGACGAGGGGGACGAACACTGAAGCTTTCTTT. This codes for CASSPTRGTNTEAFF.

The V gene is TRBV18, the J gene TRBJ1-1, with D possibly being TRBD1 (5 bases). Trimming took 2 bases from V and 2 from J, leaving 6 bases between them. Germline loops: CDR1 KGHSH, CDR2 LQKENI. CDR3 length: 13 residues. CDR3 protein: CASSPRGNTEAFF. In DNA, the CDR3 is TGTGCCAGCTCACCAAGGGGAAACACTGAAGCTTTCTTT.

The chain employs TRBV4-1 and TRBJ2-2, with 9 bases lining up with TRBD2. Per the germline V gene, CDR1 is MGHRA and CDR2 is YSYEKL. V dropped 4 bases and J dropped 6; count of bases not matched to a gene: 6. This CDR3 has 15 amino acids. CDR3 sequence: CASSPGSGGSGELFF. The CDR3 DNA follows: TGCGCCAGCAGCCCGGGTAGCGGGGGTTCCGGGGAGCTGTTTTTT.

The V call is TRBV15, the J call TRBJ1-2; tentative D call: TRBD1 (6 bases). The CDR3 length is 16 residues. The germline V and J ends were trimmed by 1 base and 1 base, with 13 bases remaining between them. Germline CDR1 and CDR2: LNHNV and YYDKDF (reference sequence). The CDR3 nucleotides are TGTGCCACCAGCAGAGGGGTTGCAGGGGATAACTATGGCTACACCTTC. Protein sequence: CATSRGVAGDNYGYTF.

This chain joins TRBV5-1 and TRBJ2-1, with a possible D match to TRBD2 (7 bases). This CDR3 has 16 amino acids. Germline CDR1 and CDR2: SGHRS and YFSETQ. Trimming took 4 bases from V and 8 from J, leaving 22 bases between them. The CDR3: CASSQGFRGAPDEQFF. CDR3 sequence (DNA): TGCGCCAGCAGCCAAGGTTTTCGGGGGGCCCCGGATGAGCAGTTCTTC.

This sequence joins TRBV19 and TRBJ2-1; 10 bases line up with TRBD2. The V and J ends lost 3 bases and 6 bases, in that order; junction bases with no gene match: 2. The CDR3 is 14 amino acids. CDR1 LNHDA and CDR2 SQIVND come from the germline V gene (reference sequence). In DNA, the CDR3 is TGTGCCAGTAGTATGTCTAGCGGGAGCAATGAGCAGTTCTTC. This sequence encodes CASSMSSGSNEQFF.

This chain joins TRBV11-3 and TRBJ2-6; unclear D gene. The CDR3 loop spans 14 amino acids. Per the germline V gene, CDR1 is SGHNT and CDR2 is YENEEA. Trimming took off 6 bases at V and 0 bases at J, with 6 bases between the two ends. CDR3 in amino acids: CASSRSSGANVLTF. The CDR3, as DNA: TGTGCCAGCAGTCGGAGCTCTGGGGCCAACGTCCTGACTTTC.

V gene TRBV19 combines with J gene TRBJ2-1, with 7 bases fitting TRBD2. The CDR3 runs 15 residues. The trim removed 6 bases at V and 4 bases at J, leaving 9 bases unmatched. CDR1 is LNHDA, CDR2 SQIVND, per germline (reference sequence). The CDR3 reads CASRRDYRAYNEQFF. Here the CDR3 DNA reads TGTGCCAGTAGGCGGGACTACCGGGCTTACAATGAGCAGTTCTTC.

This clone was observed a single time. The chain couples TRBV18 to TRBJ2-1; the D gene is possibly TRBD2 (6 bases). The length of the CDR3 is 14 residues. Trimming took off 6 bases at V and 6 bases at J, with 15 bases between the two ends. Germline CDR1 is KGHSH and CDR2 is LQKENI. The CDR3 sequence: CASSPREWSNEQFF. The DNA for the CDR3 is TGTGCCAGCTCTCCCCGGGAGTGGAGCAATGAGCAGTTCTTC.

The chain couples TRBV19 to TRBJ2-1, with 9 bases that match TRBD2. CDR1 LNHDA and CDR2 SQIVND come from the germline V gene (reference sequence). This CDR3 has 17 amino acids. V lost 6 bases to trimming and J lost 1 base; unmatched junction nucleotides: 10. The CDR3 DNA sequence: TGTGCCAGTAGGCGAATAGCGGGGGCCGCATCCTACAATGAGCAGTTCTTC. It yields the protein CASRRIAGAASYNEQFF. Based on the CDR3 plus reference TRBV19 and TRBJ2-1, the full variable domain is DGGITQSPKYLFRKEGQNVTLSCEQNLNHDAMYWYRQDPGQGLRLIYYSQIVNDFQKGDIAEGYSVSREKKESFPLTVTSAQKNPTAFYLCASRRIAGAASYNEQFFGPGTRLTVL.

This chain connects TRBV1 to TRBJ2-7; the table's D call, TRBD2, was not checked against the DNA. TRBV1 is an annotated pseudogene. The CDR3 loop spans 14 amino acids. The CDR3 nucleotides are TGCGCCAGCAGCCAAGAGAGAGGGCCCTACGAGCAGTACTTC. Translation: CASSQERGPYEQYF.

The chain combines TRBV9 with TRBJ1-2; weak D call: TRBD1 (6 bases). V lost 0 bases to trimming and J lost 4 bases, with 10 bases between them. The CDR3 extends over 14 amino acids. Germline V gene lookup returns CDR1 SGDLS and CDR2 YYNGEE. This chain's CDR3 is CASSVGSGAYGYTF. The CDR3 DNA is TGTGCCAGCAGCGTAGGGTCAGGGGCCTATGGCTACACCTTC. Full variable domain (missing parts from reference TRBV9 and TRBJ1-2): DSGVTQTPKHLITATGQRVTLRCSPRSGDLSVYWYQQSLDQGLQFLIQYYNGEERAKGNILERFSAQQFPDLHSELNLSSLELGDSALYFCASSVGSGAYGYTFGSGTRLTVV.